This TCR beta chain was sequenced in a study of CXCR3-negative and CXCR3-positive naive CD8 T cells. UMI labels and 5' RACE were used to prepare the TRB cDNA libraries. TCRdb reanalyzed the 5' RACE reads, giving one entry per CDR3 protein sequence and no DNA. This sample lists about 58,000 distinct CDR3 sequences; its ten largest clones have approximately 0.4%. Per the germline V gene, CDR1 is MGHRA and CDR2 is YSYEKL. The CDR3 spans 16 residues. The V gene is TRBV4-1, the J gene TRBJ2-3; TCRdb's D gene call, TRBD1, goes unchecked for lack of DNA. This clonotype was sampled from a human donor in good health. Some clones in this sample may be carry-over from other donors' samples. Sequenced material: naive CXCR3- CD8+ T cells from blood. Regarding subset: CD45RO-CCR7+CD27+CD95- naive CD8+ T cells lacking CXCR3 (TNR3-). This CDR3 reads CASSQPGQLLGDTQYF.